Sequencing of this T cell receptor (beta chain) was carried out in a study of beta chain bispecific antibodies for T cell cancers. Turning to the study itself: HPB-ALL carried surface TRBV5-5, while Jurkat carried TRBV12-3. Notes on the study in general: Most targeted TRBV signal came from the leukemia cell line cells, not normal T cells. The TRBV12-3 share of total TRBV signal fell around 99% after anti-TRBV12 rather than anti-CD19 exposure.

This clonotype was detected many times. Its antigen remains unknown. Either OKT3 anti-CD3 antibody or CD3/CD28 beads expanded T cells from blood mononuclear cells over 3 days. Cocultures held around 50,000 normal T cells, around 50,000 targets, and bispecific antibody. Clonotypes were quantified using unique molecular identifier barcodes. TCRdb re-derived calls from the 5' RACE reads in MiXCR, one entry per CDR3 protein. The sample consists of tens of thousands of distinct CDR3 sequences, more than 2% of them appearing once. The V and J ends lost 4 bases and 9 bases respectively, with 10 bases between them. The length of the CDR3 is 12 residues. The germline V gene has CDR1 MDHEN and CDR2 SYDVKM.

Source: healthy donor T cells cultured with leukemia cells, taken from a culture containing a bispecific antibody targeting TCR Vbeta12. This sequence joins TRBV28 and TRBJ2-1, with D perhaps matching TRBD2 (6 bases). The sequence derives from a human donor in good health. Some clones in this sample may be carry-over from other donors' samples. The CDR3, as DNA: TGTGCCAGCAGTTCCGTCGGGGGTGAGCAGTTCTTC. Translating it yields CASSSVGGEQFF.